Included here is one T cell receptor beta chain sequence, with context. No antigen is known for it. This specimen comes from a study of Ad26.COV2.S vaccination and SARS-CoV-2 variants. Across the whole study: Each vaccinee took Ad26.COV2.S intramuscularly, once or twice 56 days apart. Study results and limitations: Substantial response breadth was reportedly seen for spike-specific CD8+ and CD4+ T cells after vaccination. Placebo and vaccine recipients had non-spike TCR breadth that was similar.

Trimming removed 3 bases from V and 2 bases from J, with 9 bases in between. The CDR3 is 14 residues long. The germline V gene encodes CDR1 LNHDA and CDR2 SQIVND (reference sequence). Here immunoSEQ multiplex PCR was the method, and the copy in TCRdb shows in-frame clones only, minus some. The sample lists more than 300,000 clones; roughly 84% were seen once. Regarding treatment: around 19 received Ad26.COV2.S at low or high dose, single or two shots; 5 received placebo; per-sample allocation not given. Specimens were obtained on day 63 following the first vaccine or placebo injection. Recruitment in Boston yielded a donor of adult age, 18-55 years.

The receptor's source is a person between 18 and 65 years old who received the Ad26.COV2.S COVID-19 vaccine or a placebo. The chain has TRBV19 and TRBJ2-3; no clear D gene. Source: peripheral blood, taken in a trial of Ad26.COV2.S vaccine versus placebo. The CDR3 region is CASSMGGDTDTQYF. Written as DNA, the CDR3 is TGTGCCAGTAGTATGGGTGGAGACACAGATACGCAGTATTTT.